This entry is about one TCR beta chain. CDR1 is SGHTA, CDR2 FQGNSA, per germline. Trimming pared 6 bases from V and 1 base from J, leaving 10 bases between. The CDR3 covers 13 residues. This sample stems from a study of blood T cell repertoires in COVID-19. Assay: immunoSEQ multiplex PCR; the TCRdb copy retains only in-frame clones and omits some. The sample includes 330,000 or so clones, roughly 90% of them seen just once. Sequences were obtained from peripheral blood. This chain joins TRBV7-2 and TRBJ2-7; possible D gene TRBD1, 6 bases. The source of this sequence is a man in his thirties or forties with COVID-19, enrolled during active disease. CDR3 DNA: TGTGCCAGCAGGAAAGGACAGTCCTACGAGCAGTACTTC. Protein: CASRKGQSYEQYF.